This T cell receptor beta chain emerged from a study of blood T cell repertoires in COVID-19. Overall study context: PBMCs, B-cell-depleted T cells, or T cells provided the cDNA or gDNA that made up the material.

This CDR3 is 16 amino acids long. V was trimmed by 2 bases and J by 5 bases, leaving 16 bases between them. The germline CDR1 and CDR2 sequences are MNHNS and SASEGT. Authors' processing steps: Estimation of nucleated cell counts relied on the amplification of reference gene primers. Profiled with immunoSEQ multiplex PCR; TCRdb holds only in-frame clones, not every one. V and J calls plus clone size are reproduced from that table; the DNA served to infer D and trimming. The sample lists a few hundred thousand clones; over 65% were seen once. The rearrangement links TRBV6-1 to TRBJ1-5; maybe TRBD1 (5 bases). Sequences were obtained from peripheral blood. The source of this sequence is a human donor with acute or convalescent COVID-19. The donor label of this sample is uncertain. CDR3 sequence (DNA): TGTGCCAGCAGTGAATTCAAGGGGAGGGGTTATCAGCCCCAGCATTTT. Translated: CASSEFKGRGYQPQHF.